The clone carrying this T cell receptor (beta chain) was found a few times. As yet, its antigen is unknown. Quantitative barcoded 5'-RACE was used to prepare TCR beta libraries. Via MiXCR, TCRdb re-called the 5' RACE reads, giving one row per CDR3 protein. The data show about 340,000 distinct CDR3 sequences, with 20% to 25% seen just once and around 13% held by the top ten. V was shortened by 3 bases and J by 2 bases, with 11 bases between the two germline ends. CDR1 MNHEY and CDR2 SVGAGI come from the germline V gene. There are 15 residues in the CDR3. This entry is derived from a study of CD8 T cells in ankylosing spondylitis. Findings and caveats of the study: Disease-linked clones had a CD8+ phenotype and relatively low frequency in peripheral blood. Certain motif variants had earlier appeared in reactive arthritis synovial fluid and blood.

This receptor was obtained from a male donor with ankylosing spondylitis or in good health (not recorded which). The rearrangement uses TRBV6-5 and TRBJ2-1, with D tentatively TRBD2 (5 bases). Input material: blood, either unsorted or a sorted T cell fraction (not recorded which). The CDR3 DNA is TGTGCCAGCAGTTATAAGGGAGACGCCTACAATGAGCAGTTCTTC. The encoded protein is CASSYKGDAYNEQFF.